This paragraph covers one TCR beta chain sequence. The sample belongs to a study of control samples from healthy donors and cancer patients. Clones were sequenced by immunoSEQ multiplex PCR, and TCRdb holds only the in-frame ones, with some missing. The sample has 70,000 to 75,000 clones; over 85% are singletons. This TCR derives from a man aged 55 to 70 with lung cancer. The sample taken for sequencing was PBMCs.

CDR3 nucleotides: TGCGCCAGCAGCTTGGACCCAACTGGGACTAGCGGGGGTTTTTGGTTCTTC. It specifies CASSLDPTGTSGGFWFF. The chain employs TRBV5-1 and TRBJ2-1, with 14 bases lining up with TRBD2. From germline, CDR1 is SGHRS and CDR2 YFSETQ. Trimming removed 0 bases from V and 15 bases from J; junction bases left unmatched: 14. The CDR3 has 17 residues.